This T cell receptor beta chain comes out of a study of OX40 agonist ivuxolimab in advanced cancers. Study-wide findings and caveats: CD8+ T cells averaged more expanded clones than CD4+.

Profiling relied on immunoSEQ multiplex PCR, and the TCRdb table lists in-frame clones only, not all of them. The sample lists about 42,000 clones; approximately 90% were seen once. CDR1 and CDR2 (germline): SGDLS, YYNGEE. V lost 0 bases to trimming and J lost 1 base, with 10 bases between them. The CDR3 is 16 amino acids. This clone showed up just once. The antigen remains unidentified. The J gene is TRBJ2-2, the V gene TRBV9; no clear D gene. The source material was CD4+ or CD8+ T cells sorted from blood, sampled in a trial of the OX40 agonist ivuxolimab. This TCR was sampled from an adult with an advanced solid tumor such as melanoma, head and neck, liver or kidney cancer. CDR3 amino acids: CASSVDPQVNTGELFF. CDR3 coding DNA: TGTGCCAGCAGCGTAGACCCTCAGGTGAACACCGGGGAGCTGTTTTTT.